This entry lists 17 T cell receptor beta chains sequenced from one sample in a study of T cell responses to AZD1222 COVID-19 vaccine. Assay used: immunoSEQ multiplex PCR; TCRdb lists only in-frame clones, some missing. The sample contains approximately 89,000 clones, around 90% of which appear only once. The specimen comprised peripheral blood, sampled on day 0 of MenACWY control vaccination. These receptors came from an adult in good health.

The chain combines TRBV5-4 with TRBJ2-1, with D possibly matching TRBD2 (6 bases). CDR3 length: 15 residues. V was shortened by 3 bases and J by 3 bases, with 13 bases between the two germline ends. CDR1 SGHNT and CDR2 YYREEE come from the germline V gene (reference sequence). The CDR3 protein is CASSSLSGDYNEQFF. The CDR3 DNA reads TGTGCCAGCAGCTCCCTTAGCGGAGACTACAATGAGCAGTTCTTC.

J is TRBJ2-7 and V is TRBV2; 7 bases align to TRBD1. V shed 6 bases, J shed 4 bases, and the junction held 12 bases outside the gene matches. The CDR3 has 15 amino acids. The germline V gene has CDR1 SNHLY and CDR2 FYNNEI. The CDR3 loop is CASSRGEGQTYEQYF. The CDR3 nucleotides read TGTGCCAGCAGCCGGGGAGAGGGACAGACTTACGAGCAGTACTTC.

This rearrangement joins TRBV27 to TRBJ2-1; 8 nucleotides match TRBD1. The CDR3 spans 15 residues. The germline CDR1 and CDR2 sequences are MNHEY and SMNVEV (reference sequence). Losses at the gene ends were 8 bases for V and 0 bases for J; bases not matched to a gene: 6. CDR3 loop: CASQQGDRSYNEQFF. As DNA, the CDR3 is TGTGCCAGCCAACAGGGGGATCGCTCCTACAATGAGCAGTTCTTC.

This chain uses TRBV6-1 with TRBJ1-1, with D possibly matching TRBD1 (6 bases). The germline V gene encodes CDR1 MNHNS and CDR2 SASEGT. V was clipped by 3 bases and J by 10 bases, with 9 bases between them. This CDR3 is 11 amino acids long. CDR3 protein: CASSEQGRAFF. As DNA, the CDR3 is TGTGCCAGCAGTGAGCAGGGGAGAGCTTTCTTT.

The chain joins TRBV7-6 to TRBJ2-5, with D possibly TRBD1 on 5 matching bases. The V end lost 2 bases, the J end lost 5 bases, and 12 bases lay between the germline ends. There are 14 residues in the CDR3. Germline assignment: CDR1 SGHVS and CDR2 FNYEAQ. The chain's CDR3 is CASSLNRPKETQYF. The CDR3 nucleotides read TGTGCCAGCAGCTTAAACAGGCCCAAGGAGACCCAGTACTTC.

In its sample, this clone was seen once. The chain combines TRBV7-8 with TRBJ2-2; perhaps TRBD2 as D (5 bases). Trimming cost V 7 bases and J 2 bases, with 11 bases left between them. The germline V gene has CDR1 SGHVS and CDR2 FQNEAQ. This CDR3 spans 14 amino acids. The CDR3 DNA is TGTGCCAGCACTATCCGACTAAACACCGGGGAGCTGTTTTTT. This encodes CASTIRLNTGELFF.

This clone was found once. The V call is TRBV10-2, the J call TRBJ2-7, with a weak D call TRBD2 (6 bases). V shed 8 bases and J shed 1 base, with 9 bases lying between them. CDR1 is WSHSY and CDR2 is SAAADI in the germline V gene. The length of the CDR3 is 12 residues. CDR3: CASGDFSYEQYF. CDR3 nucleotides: TGCGCCAGCGGGGACTTTTCCTACGAGCAGTACTTC.

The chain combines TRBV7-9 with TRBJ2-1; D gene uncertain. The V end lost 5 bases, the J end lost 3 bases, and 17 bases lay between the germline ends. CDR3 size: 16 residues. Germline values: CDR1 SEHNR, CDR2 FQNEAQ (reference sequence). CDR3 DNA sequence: TGTGCCAGCAGCATCCCCAAGGGCAGCAACTACAATGAGCAGTTCTTC. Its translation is CASSIPKGSNYNEQFF.

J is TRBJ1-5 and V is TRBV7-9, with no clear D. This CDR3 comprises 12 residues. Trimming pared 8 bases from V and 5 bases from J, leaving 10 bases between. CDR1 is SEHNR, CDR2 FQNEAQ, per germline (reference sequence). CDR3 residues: CASGVGDQPQHF. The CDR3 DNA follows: TGTGCCAGCGGAGTGGGAGATCAGCCCCAGCATTTT.

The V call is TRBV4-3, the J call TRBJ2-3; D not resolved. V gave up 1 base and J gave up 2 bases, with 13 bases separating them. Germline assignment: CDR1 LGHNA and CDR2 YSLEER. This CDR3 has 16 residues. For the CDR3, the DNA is TGCGCCAGCAGCCAAGGAAAGAGCCCCTCCACAGATACGCAGTATTTT. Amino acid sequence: CASSQGKSPSTDTQYF.

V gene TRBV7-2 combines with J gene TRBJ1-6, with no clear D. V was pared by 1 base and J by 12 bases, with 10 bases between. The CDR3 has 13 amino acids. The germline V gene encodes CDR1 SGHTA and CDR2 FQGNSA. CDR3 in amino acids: CASSLEGWGPLHF. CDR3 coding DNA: TGTGCCAGCAGCTTAGAGGGTTGGGGACCCCTCCACTTT.

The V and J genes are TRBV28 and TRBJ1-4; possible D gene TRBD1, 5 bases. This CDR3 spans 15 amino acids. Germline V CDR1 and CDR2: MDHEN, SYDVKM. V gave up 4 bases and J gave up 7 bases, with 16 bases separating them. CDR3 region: CASSSSGALGEKLFF. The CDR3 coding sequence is TGTGCCAGCAGTTCCTCCGGGGCTCTGGGTGAAAAACTGTTTTTT.

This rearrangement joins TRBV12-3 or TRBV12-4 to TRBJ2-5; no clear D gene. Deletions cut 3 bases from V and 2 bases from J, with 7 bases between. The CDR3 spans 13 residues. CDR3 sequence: CASSFNSQETQYF. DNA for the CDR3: TGTGCCAGCAGTTTCAACTCGCAAGAGACCCAGTACTTC.

The CDR3 spells CASSPTYPSRTANEKLFF. The DNA of the CDR3 is TGTGCCAGCAGTCCGACTTACCCCAGCAGGACTGCTAATGAAAAACTGTTTTTT. V gene TRBV6-6 combines with J gene TRBJ1-4; D not resolved. The CDR3 is 18 residues long. CDR1 and CDR2 (germline): MNHNY, SVGAGI (reference sequence). The V and J ends lost 5 bases and 3 bases respectively, with 22 bases between them.

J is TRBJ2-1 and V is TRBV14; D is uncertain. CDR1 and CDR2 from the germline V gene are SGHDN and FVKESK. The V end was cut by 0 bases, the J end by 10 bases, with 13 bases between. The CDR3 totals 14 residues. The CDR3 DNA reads TGTGCCAGCAGCCAAGATTTAGGAGCCAGAGAGCAGTTCTTC. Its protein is CASSQDLGAREQFF.

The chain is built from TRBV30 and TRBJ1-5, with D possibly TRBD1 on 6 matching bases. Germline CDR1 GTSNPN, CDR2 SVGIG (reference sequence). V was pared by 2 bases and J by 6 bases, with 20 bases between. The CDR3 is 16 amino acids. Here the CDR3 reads CAWSNGGADYAQPQHF. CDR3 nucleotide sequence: TGTGCCTGGAGTAATGGGGGGGCGGATTATGCTCAGCCCCAGCATTTT.

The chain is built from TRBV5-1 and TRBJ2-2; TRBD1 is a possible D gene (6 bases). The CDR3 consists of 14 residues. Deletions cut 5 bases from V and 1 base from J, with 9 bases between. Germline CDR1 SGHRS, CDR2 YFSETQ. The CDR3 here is CASSEGENTGELFF. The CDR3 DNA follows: TGCGCCAGCAGTGAGGGGGAGAACACCGGGGAGCTGTTTTTT. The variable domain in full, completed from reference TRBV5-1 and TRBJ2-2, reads KAGVTQTPRYLIKTRGQQVTLSCSPISGHRSVSWYQQTPGQGLQFLFEYFSETQRNKGNFPGRFSGRQFSNSRSEMNVSTLELGDSALYLCASSEGENTGELFFGEGSRLTVL.